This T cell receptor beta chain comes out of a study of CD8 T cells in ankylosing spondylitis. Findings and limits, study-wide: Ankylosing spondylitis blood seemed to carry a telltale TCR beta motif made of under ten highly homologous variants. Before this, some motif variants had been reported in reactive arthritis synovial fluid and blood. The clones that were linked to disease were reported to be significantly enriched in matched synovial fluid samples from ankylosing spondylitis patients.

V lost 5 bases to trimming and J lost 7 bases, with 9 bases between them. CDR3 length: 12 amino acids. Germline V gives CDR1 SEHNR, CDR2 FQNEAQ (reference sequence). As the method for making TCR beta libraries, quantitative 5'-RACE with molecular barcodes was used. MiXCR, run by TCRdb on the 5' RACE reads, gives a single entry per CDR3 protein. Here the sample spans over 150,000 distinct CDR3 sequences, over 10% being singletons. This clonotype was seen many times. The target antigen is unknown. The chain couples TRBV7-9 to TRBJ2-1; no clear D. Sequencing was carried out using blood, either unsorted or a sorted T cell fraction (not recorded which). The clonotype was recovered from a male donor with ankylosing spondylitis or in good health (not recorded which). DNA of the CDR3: TGTGCCAGCAGCGCCTCTTCGAATGAGCAGTTCTTC. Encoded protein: CASSASSNEQFF.